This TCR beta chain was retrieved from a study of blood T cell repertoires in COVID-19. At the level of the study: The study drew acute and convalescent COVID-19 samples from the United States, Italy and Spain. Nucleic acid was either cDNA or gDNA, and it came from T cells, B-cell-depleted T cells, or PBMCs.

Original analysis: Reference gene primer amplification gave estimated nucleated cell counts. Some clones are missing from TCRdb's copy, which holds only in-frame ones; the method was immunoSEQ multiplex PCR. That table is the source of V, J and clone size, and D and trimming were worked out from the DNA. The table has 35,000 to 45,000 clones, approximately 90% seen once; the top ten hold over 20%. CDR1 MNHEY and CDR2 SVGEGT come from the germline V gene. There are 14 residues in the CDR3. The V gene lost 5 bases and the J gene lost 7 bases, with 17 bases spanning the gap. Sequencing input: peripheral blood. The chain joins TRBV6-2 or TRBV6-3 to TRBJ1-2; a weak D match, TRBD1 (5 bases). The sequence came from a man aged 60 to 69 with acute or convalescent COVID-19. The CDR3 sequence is CASSRLLQGGGYTF. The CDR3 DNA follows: TGTGCCAGCAGTCGCCTCCTCCAGGGAGGTGGCTACACCTTC.